The T cell receptor (beta chain) described here comes from a study of cytomegalovirus exposure and HLA in healthy donors. Overall study results and limits: Overall, approximately 150 TCR beta chains were annotated as cytomegalovirus-associated. A later analysis showed that HLA-associated TCR beta chains had undergone more clonal expansion than equally common others. High sensitivity and specificity were reportedly achieved when the classifier diagnosed cytomegalovirus status.

The germline V gene has CDR1 SGHDN and CDR2 FVKESK. V was pared by 6 bases and J by 2 bases, with 4 bases of the junction left unmatched. The length of the CDR3 is 13 residues. Both 60 Vbeta primers and 13 Jbeta primers went into the PCR. Clones were read by immunoSEQ multiplex PCR, and TCRdb kept only the in-frame ones, dropping some. This table holds fewer than 110,000 clones, over 70% found once. For this clone: What it binds is unknown.

Sequencing input: PBMCs. The chain employs TRBV14 and TRBJ2-7, with TRBD1 matching 7 bases. The TCR sequence derives from a man in his forties or fifties in good health and CMV-seronegative. CDR3 loop: CASRLQGTYEQYF. The CDR3 bases are TGTGCCAGCAGGTTACAGGGGACCTACGAGCAGTACTTC. The full variable domain, in which reference TRBV14 and TRBJ2-7 provide the parts outside the CDR3, is EAGVTQFPSHSVIEKGQTVTLRCDPISGHDNLYWYRRVMGKEIKFLLHFVKESKQDESGMPNNRFLAERTGGTYSTLKVQPAELEDSGVYFCASRLQGTYEQYFGPGTRLTVT.